This TCR beta chain comes out of a study of shared clonotypes between healthy human individuals. Study information: Each donor had three CD4 naive, three CD4 memory, two CD8 naive and one CD8 memory plate.

The table came from immunoSEQ multiplex PCR; TCRdb's copy has only in-frame clones and leaves some out. The data show 80,000 to 100,000 clones, 60% to 75% seen once. Both CD45RO+ cells and CCR7-negative CD45RA+ TemRA cells were combined to make up CD8 memory. For this clone: As yet, its antigen is unknown.

CDR3 size: 15 residues. Germline CDR1 is SNHLY and CDR2 is FYNNEI. V shed 5 bases, J shed 7 bases, and the junction held 3 bases outside the gene matches. The study's findings and limits: Relative to clonotypes present in all four donors, those not shared had lower generation probabilities. Compared with memory subsets, naive subsets generally had larger estimated richness.

Sample: memory CD8+ T cells sorted from blood. Subset denoted: CD45RO+ cells pooled with CCR7-negative TemRA cells. The clonotype originates from a man aged 25 to 40 in good health. V and J are TRBV2 and TRBJ2-1; TRBD2 matches 15 bases. The chain's CDR3 is CASSPGTSGRNEQFF. The CDR3 DNA is TGTGCCAGCAGTCCGGGGACTAGCGGGAGGAATGAGCAGTTCTTC.